Described below is a single T cell receptor beta chain sequence and its context. Trimming at V came to 2 bases and at J to 0 bases, leaving 4 bases not matched to a gene. Germline assignment: CDR1 SGHRS and CDR2 YFSETQ. This CDR3 contains 15 residues. Seattle enrolled patients during active infection and tracked them longitudinally. The data stem from a study of blood T cell repertoires in COVID-19. Study summary: The analysed material was cDNA or gDNA that came from T cells, B-cell-depleted T cells, or PBMCs.

The authors' processing: Scientists estimated how many nucleated cells there were by amplifying reference gene primers. Generated by immunoSEQ multiplex PCR, the TCRdb table keeps only in-frame clones and is missing some. The DNA was the basis for D and trimming; V, J and clone size are from that table. Of around 300,000 clones listed, approximately 90% are singletons. The V call is TRBV5-1, the J call TRBJ2-7; 8 positions match TRBD1. The sample taken for sequencing was peripheral blood. The sequence derives from a woman aged 25 to 39 with COVID-19, enrolled during active disease. The CDR3 loop is CASSFGQGNSYEQYF. The CDR3 DNA is TGCGCCAGCAGCTTTGGACAGGGTAACTCCTACGAGCAGTACTTC.